These 22 T cell receptor beta chains came from one sample sequenced in a study of blood T cell repertoires in COVID-19. Using immunoSEQ multiplex PCR, the repertoire was profiled, and TCRdb retains in-frame clones only, with some absent. Among about 200,000 clones listed, 80% to 90% were seen once. The material sequenced was peripheral blood. These receptors all come from an elderly woman with acute or convalescent COVID-19.

This sequence joins TRBV30 and TRBJ1-5; possibly TRBD1 for D (6 bases). Trimming left V 4 bases short and J 4 bases short, with 8 bases between. CDR3 length: 12 amino acids. Germline-derived CDR1 and CDR2 are GTSNPN and SVGIG (reference sequence). CDR3 nucleotide sequence: TGTGCCTGGACTCAGGGGAATCAGCCCCAGCATTTT. Protein: CAWTQGNQPQHF.

The chain recombines TRBV11-2 with TRBJ2-4, with 9 bases lining up with TRBD1. J lost 7 bases, V lost 4 bases, and 5 bases had no gene match. CDR3 length equals 14 residues. Germline assignment: CDR1 SGHAT and CDR2 FQNNGV. The CDR3 coding sequence is TGTGCCAGCAGCTCATCGACAGGGGGGAACATTCAGTACTTC. The encoded protein is CASSSSTGGNIQYF.

This chain uses TRBV14 with TRBJ2-1, with 12 positions matching TRBD2. The CDR3 is made up of 15 amino acids. With V trimmed by 5 bases and J by 7 bases, 6 bases remained unmatched. Germline CDR1 reads SGHDN; CDR2 reads FVKESK. The CDR3 sequence: CASSLLAGGRNEQFF. The CDR3 region has the DNA TGTGCCAGCAGCTTGCTAGCGGGAGGGCGTAATGAGCAGTTCTTC.

The chain is built from TRBV6-5 and TRBJ2-5, with TRBD1 matching over 8 bases. The CDR3 contains 13 residues. Germline V gene sequence: CDR1 MNHEY, CDR2 SVGAGI. V lost 8 bases and J lost 5; bases outside the gene matches: 7. CDR3 nucleotide sequence: TGTGCCAGCGGACAGGGCTGGGGGGAGACCCAGTACTTC. This codes for CASGQGWGETQYF.

This chain joins TRBV11-3 and TRBJ2-7; no definite D call. The V end lost 1 base, the J end lost 5 bases, and 9 bases lay between the germline ends. This CDR3 has 13 amino acids. Germline CDR1 is SGHNT and CDR2 is YENEEA. The DNA of the CDR3 is TGTGCCAGCAGCTTAGTCGCACACCACGAGCAGTACTTC. Amino acids: CASSLVAHHEQYF.

The V call is TRBV7-9, the J call TRBJ1-2; TRBD1 might be the D (6 bases). With 4 bases removed from V and 6 bases from J, the gap between germline ends came to 18 bases. CDR1 is SEHNR and CDR2 is FQNEAQ in the germline V gene (reference sequence). This CDR3 region has 15 residues. CDR3 in DNA: TGTGCCAGCAGCTCTTGGACAGCAGGGTTTGATGGCTACACCTTC. Amino acids: CASSSWTAGFDGYTF.

This clone was counted only a few times. This sequence joins TRBV5-5 and TRBJ2-3, with D possibly TRBD2 on 5 matching bases. The CDR3 spans 13 residues. V shed 2 bases and J shed 3 bases, with 7 bases lying between them. CDR1 SGHKS and CDR2 YYEKEE come from the germline V gene (reference sequence). Here the CDR3 reads CASSFRGTDTQYF. CDR3 coding DNA: TGTGCCAGCAGCTTCCGCGGGACAGATACGCAGTATTTT.

This chain connects TRBV5-6 to TRBJ2-7, with 7 bases matching TRBD2. The CDR3 extends over 15 amino acids. Germline loops: CDR1 SGHDT, CDR2 YYEEEE. Trimming removed 3 bases from V and 2 bases from J; junction bases left unmatched: 8. CDR3 region: CASSSSSGTTYEQYF. CDR3 coding DNA: TGTGCCAGCAGCTCGTCTAGCGGAACAACCTACGAGCAGTACTTC.

This chain joins TRBV19 and TRBJ1-5, with 8 bases aligning to TRBD1. This CDR3 is 14 amino acids long. V shed 5 bases and J 6 bases; nucleotides not matched to a gene: 6. Germline-derived CDR1 and CDR2 are LNHDA and SQIVND (reference sequence). The CDR3 protein is CASSLLQGVQPQHF. Here the CDR3 DNA reads TGTGCCAGTAGTCTCCTACAGGGGGTTCAGCCCCAGCATTTT.

The V gene is TRBV7-2, the J gene TRBJ2-3; no firm D call. The CDR3 runs to 12 residues. V lost 2 bases and J 6 bases, leaving 6 bases between the germline ends. In germline, CDR1 is SGHTA, CDR2 FQGNSA. The CDR3 sequence: CASSLLSDTQYF. The CDR3 DNA sequence: TGTGCCAGCAGCTTACTTTCCGATACGCAGTATTTT.

The chain joins TRBV6-1 to TRBJ1-5; D uncertain. V lost 3 bases and J 10 bases, leaving 13 bases between the germline ends. The CDR3 is made up of 13 amino acids. Per germline, CDR1 MNHNS and CDR2 SASEGT. CDR3: CASSESRDTPQHF. The CDR3 nucleotides are TGTGCCAGCAGTGAGAGCCGGGATACTCCCCAGCATTTT.

The rearrangement uses TRBV19 and TRBJ1-2, with 10 positions matching TRBD1. This CDR3 region has 17 residues. Germline loops: CDR1 LNHDA, CDR2 SQIVND (reference sequence). After removal of 5 bases from V and 8 bases from J, the junction contained 17 bases not matched to a gene. The CDR3 protein is CASSAPTGTGAVLGYTF. CDR3 nucleotides: TGTGCCAGTAGTGCGCCTACCGGGACAGGGGCGGTTTTAGGCTACACCTTC.

Regarding this clone: At the DNA level, this CDR3 is encoded by other sequences in the same sample as well. This chain connects TRBV5-1 to TRBJ2-7; 7 positions agree with TRBD2. Germline V CDR1 and CDR2: SGHRS, YFSETQ. With V trimmed by 0 bases and J by 1 base, 1 base remained unmatched. The CDR3 totals 14 residues. Here the CDR3 reads CASSLGAGSYEQYF. CDR3 nucleotide sequence: TGCGCCAGCAGCTTGGGAGCGGGGTCCTACGAGCAGTACTTC.

The chain employs TRBV27 and TRBJ1-1; the match to TRBD1 covers 8 bases. Germline loops: CDR1 MNHEY, CDR2 SMNVEV (reference sequence). Trimming cost V 4 bases and J 4 bases; bases outside gene matches: 8. This CDR3 has 15 residues. CDR3 DNA: TGTGCCAGCAGTTCCCTACAGGGGGTGGCCACTGAAGCTTTCTTT. Translation gives CASSSLQGVATEAFF.

V is TRBV27 and J is TRBJ1-1; D possibly corresponds to TRBD1 (6 bases). Germline V gene lookup returns CDR1 MNHEY and CDR2 SMNVEV (reference sequence). The ends were cut back, 6 bases at V and 7 bases at J, with 15 bases in the middle. The CDR3 has 13 residues. Written as DNA, the CDR3 is TGTGCCAGCAGCCACAGGGTACGCGGTGAAGCTTTCTTT. It is translated as CASSHRVRGEAFF.

This clone was recorded once. This chain joins TRBV27 and TRBJ1-5; 8 bases agree with TRBD1. The CDR3 is 15 amino acids. V shed 0 bases and J 4 bases; nucleotides not matched to a gene: 2. Germline V gene sequence: CDR1 MNHEY, CDR2 SMNVEV (reference sequence). This chain's CDR3 is CASSLSRQGNQPQHF. The CDR3 DNA reads TGTGCCAGCAGTTTATCCCGACAGGGGAATCAGCCCCAGCATTTT.

The J gene is TRBJ2-1, the V gene TRBV4-2, with 14 bases lining up with TRBD2. V dropped 0 bases and J dropped 7; count of bases not matched to a gene: 8. CDR3 length: 18 amino acids. CDR1 and CDR2 from the germline V gene are LGHNA and YNFKEQ. Here the CDR3 DNA reads TGTGCCAGCAGCCAAGATCCACAGGGACTAGCGGGAGATAATGAGCAGTTCTTC. This gives the protein CASSQDPQGLAGDNEQFF.

This chain's CDR3 is CASSGRREGIYEQFF. DNA of the CDR3: TGTGCCAGTAGTGGTAGGCGGGAGGGCATATATGAGCAGTTCTTC. The rearrangement links TRBV19 to TRBJ2-1; TRBD2 matches at 9 bases. The length of the CDR3 is 15 residues. Trimming at V came to 5 bases and at J to 8 bases, leaving 10 bases not matched to a gene. The germline CDR1 and CDR2 sequences are LNHDA and SQIVND (reference sequence).

The CDR3: CASSHGTANSNQPQHF. CDR3 sequence (DNA): TGTGCCAGCTCACACGGGACAGCTAATAGCAATCAGCCCCAGCATTTT. The V call is TRBV18, the J call TRBJ1-5; 7 nucleotides match TRBD1. CDR1 and CDR2 from the germline V gene are KGHSH and LQKENI. The CDR3 contains 16 residues. Trimming took 4 bases from V and 0 from J; bases not matched to a gene: 6.

The chain's CDR3 is CASSLGLYQPQHF. The CDR3 DNA is TGTGCCAGCAGCCTCGGACTATATCAGCCCCAGCATTTT. The genes are TRBV11-2 and TRBJ1-5; the D is unclear. The CDR3 is 13 amino acids. CDR1 is SGHAT and CDR2 is FQNNGV in the germline V gene. The V end lost 5 bases, the J end lost 5 bases, and 10 bases lay between the germline ends. Full variable domain (missing parts from reference TRBV11-2 and TRBJ1-5): EAGVAQSPRYKIIEKRQSVAFWCNPISGHATLYWYQQILGQGPKLLIQFQNNGVVDDSQLPKDRFSAERLKGVDSTLKIQPAKLEDSAVYLCASSLGLYQPQHFGDGTRLSIL.

The rearrangement uses TRBV20-1 and TRBJ1-1; D unclear. This CDR3 is 11 amino acids long. V dropped 7 bases and J dropped 0 bases, with 6 bases sitting between them. Germline lookup yields CDR1 DFQATT and CDR2 SNEGSKA (reference sequence). CDR3: CSGAMNTEAFF. The CDR3 bases are TGCAGTGGAGCCATGAACACTGAAGCTTTCTTT.

The rearrangement joins TRBV6-6 to TRBJ1-5; D is undetermined. CDR1 is MNHNY, CDR2 SVGAGI, per germline (reference sequence). The CDR3 is 12 amino acids. V lost 8 bases and J 3 bases, leaving 8 bases between the germline ends. CDR3: CASSGNNQPQHF. DNA of the CDR3: TGTGCCAGCTCGGGTAACAATCAGCCCCAGCATTTT.